Shown below are 30 T cell receptor beta chains from a single sample sequenced in a study of blood T cell repertoires in COVID-19. Assay used: immunoSEQ multiplex PCR; TCRdb lists only in-frame clones, some missing. There are around 130,000 clones in the sample; roughly four fifths occur only once, and about 13% lies in the top ten. Sequenced: peripheral blood. All receptors derive from a human donor in a cohort sampled during active COVID-19.

The chain combines TRBV27 with TRBJ1-2, with D tentatively TRBD1 (5 bases). The V end was cut by 4 bases, the J end by 8 bases, with 14 bases between. The CDR3 consists of 13 residues. Germline loops: CDR1 MNHEY, CDR2 SMNVEV (reference sequence). The chain's CDR3 is CASSSRAGWGYTF. The CDR3 DNA reads as TGTGCCAGCAGTTCTCGGGCAGGGTGGGGCTACACCTTC.

The chain has TRBV6-6 and TRBJ2-2; 10 nucleotides line up with TRBD1. CDR1 is MNHNY, CDR2 SVGAGI, per germline (reference sequence). CDR3 size: 16 residues. J gave up 7 bases and V 4 bases, and 9 bases lay outside the gene matches. The CDR3 is CASSSGQGGVSGELFF. In DNA form, the CDR3 reads TGTGCCAGCAGTTCCGGACAGGGGGGGGTTAGCGGGGAGCTGTTTTTT.

The chain has TRBV18 and TRBJ1-5, with D possibly TRBD1 on 6 matching bases. V dropped 5 bases and J dropped 4 bases, with 15 bases sitting between them. The CDR3 has 15 amino acids. Looked up from germline, CDR1 is KGHSH and CDR2 is LQKENI. CDR3 in amino acids: CASSEYNQGNQPQHF. CDR3 in DNA: TGTGCCAGCTCAGAATACAACCAGGGGAATCAGCCCCAGCATTTT.

The chain employs TRBV7-9 and TRBJ1-1; TRBD1 aligns across 8 bases. Germline trimming cut 1 base from V and 6 bases from J; bases unmatched to any gene: 16. Germline V gene sequence: CDR1 SEHNR, CDR2 FQNEAQ (reference sequence). The CDR3 has 18 residues. Written as DNA, the CDR3 is TGTGCCAGCAGCTTAGAAGTCGGGACAGGTGCCCTGAGGGCTGAAGCTTTCTTT. Its protein is CASSLEVGTGALRAEAFF.

The rearrangement uses TRBV5-1 and TRBJ2-1, with 8 bases fitting TRBD1. This CDR3 is 15 amino acids long. Germline V gene lookup returns CDR1 SGHRS and CDR2 YFSETQ. The V gene end was trimmed by 4 bases and the J gene end by 8 bases; junction bases not matched to a gene: 11. Here the CDR3 reads CASSGDRWILDEQFF. As DNA, the CDR3 is TGCGCCAGCAGCGGGGACAGGTGGATTTTGGATGAGCAGTTCTTC.

The V and J genes are TRBV7-9 and TRBJ2-3; 7 bases line up with TRBD1. The CDR3 consists of 15 residues. The germline V gene has CDR1 SEHNR and CDR2 FQNEAQ (reference sequence). V shed 6 bases and J 7 bases; nucleotides not matched to a gene: 13. CDR3: CASRKGDSPVYTQYF. In DNA form, the CDR3 reads TGTGCCAGCAGGAAAGGGGACAGCCCGGTATATACGCAGTATTTT.

The V call is TRBV19, the J call TRBJ1-1, with 9 bases aligning to TRBD1. Germline V gene sequence: CDR1 LNHDA, CDR2 SQIVND (reference sequence). V gave up 10 bases and J gave up 6 bases; unmatched junction bases: 6. The CDR3 runs to 12 residues. CDR3 protein: CATSGQGSEAFF. The CDR3 DNA is TGTGCCACCTCGGGACAGGGATCTGAAGCTTTCTTT.

V and J are TRBV6-5 and TRBJ1-1, with D unclear. The CDR3 covers 12 residues. The V end was cut by 2 bases, the J end by 6 bases, with 7 bases between. CDR1 MNHEY and CDR2 SVGAGI come from the germline V gene. The CDR3 DNA reads TGTGCCAGCAGTTACGTGGGCGCTGAAGCTTTCTTT. It encodes CASSYVGAEAFF.

The chain carries TRBV5-1 and TRBJ2-3; the D gene is possibly TRBD2 (6 bases). Germline CDR1 reads SGHRS; CDR2 reads YFSETQ. The CDR3 sequence is 13 residues long. The V end was cut by 2 bases, the J end by 3 bases, with 7 bases between. The DNA for the CDR3 is TGCGCCAGCAGCTTTAGCGGAACAGATACGCAGTATTTT. Translating gives CASSFSGTDTQYF.

This clone was recorded a few times. The V gene is TRBV7-8, the J gene TRBJ1-5; 7 nucleotides agree with TRBD1. The CDR3 runs to 16 residues. Germline CDR1 is SGHVS and CDR2 is FQNEAQ. Losses at the gene ends were 1 base for V and 6 bases for J; bases not matched to a gene: 9. As DNA, the CDR3 is TGTGCCAGCAGCTTAGGGAGACAGGGTCGGAGTCAGCCCCAGCATTTT. Translated: CASSLGRQGRSQPQHF.

A few counts support this clone. This chain's CDR3 is CASSFSGGYTDTQYF. The CDR3 DNA is TGTGCCAGCAGCTTCTCAGGCGGGTACACAGATACGCAGTATTTT. This chain connects TRBV7-9 to TRBJ2-3, with a possible D match to TRBD2 (5 bases). Germline CDR1 and CDR2: SEHNR and FQNEAQ (reference sequence). This CDR3 has 15 residues. The ends were cut back, 3 bases at V and 2 bases at J, with 12 bases in the middle.

This rearrangement joins TRBV19 to TRBJ1-1; D is perhaps TRBD1 (6 bases). Trimming stripped 6 bases from V and 1 base from J, with 18 bases between. Germline-derived CDR1 and CDR2 are LNHDA and SQIVND (reference sequence). The CDR3 covers 16 residues. The CDR3 here is CASSLAPGVRNTEAFF. Here the CDR3 DNA reads TGTGCCAGTAGCCTCGCCCCAGGGGTTAGGAACACTGAAGCTTTCTTT.

V gene TRBV2 combines with J gene TRBJ1-1; no firm D call. V was pared by 3 bases and J by 0 bases, with 11 bases between. Germline-derived CDR1 and CDR2 are SNHLY and FYNNEI. This CDR3 contains 15 residues. This chain's CDR3 is CASSDMERMNTEAFF. The CDR3 coding sequence is TGTGCCAGCAGTGATATGGAGCGAATGAACACTGAAGCTTTCTTT.

The chain combines TRBV5-1 with TRBJ2-5; D perhaps matches TRBD2 (6 bases). The V gene's germline CDR1 is SGHRS and CDR2 YFSETQ. The CDR3 consists of 14 residues. V lost 4 bases to trimming and J lost 2 bases, with 12 bases between them. The CDR3 here is CASSRGTGQETQYF. Written as DNA, the CDR3 is TGCGCCAGCAGCCGCGGGACCGGACAAGAGACCCAGTACTTC.

As DNA, the CDR3 is TGCGCCAGACCCCAGGGCGGAGAGCAGTACTTC. Translating gives CARPQGGEQYF. V gene TRBV10-1 combines with J gene TRBJ2-7, with D perhaps TRBD1 (5 bases). This CDR3 has 11 residues. The V gene's germline CDR1 is WNHNN and CDR2 SYGVQD (reference sequence). V dropped 9 bases and J dropped 7 bases, with 13 bases sitting between them.

J is TRBJ1-3 and V is TRBV6-5; D ambiguous. Trimming stripped 0 bases from V and 2 bases from J, with 11 bases between. The CDR3 length is 16 residues. CDR1 and CDR2 (germline): MNHEY, SVGAGI. CDR3 region: CASSYSRQFTGNTIYF. The CDR3 DNA reads TGTGCCAGCAGTTACTCGCGGCAATTCACTGGAAACACCATATATTTT.

The rearrangement uses TRBV4-1 and TRBJ1-5; 8 nucleotides line up with TRBD1. CDR1 and CDR2 (germline): MGHRA, YSYEKL. V was clipped by 2 bases and J by 2 bases; unmatched bases: 8. The CDR3 loop spans 17 amino acids. The CDR3 DNA reads TGCGCCAGCAGCCAATTAGACAGGGGATTTGGCAATCAGCCCCAGCATTTT. Translated: CASSQLDRGFGNQPQHF.

This rearrangement joins TRBV7-9 to TRBJ2-5, with 16 bases that match TRBD2. This CDR3 has 16 amino acids. Germline loops: CDR1 SEHNR, CDR2 FQNEAQ (reference sequence). The J segment lost 5 bases and the V segment lost 3 bases, leaving 3 bases of the junction unmatched. The CDR3 sequence: CASSLGLAGGLETQYF. DNA of the CDR3: TGTGCCAGCAGCTTGGGACTAGCGGGGGGGCTTGAGACCCAGTACTTC.

This chain links TRBV28 with TRBJ2-1, with a possible D match to TRBD2 (6 bases). CDR3 length: 13 residues. Germline CDR1 reads MDHEN; CDR2 reads SYDVKM. The ends were cut back, 2 bases at V and 8 bases at J, with 10 bases in the middle. CDR3: CASSLVGGDEQFF. CDR3 DNA sequence: TGTGCCAGCAGTTTAGTCGGGGGTGATGAGCAGTTCTTC.

The chain couples TRBV19 to TRBJ1-1, with D hard to call. CDR3 size: 13 residues. Germline V gene data show CDR1 as LNHDA and CDR2 as SQIVND (reference sequence). Between the trimmed V and J ends, which lost 6 bases and 2 bases, there was a span of 10 bases. CDR3 sequence (DNA): TGTGCCAGTAGCGTACAGAGCAACACTGAAGCTTTCTTT. It encodes CASSVQSNTEAFF. The complete variable domain, with remaining parts taken from reference TRBV19 and TRBJ1-1, reads DGGITQSPKYLFRKEGQNVTLSCEQNLNHDAMYWYRQDPGQGLRLIYYSQIVNDFQKGDIAEGYSVSREKKESFPLTVTSAQKNPTAFYLCASSVQSNTEAFFGQGTRLTVV.

CDR3 amino acids: CASSQAAEAFF. In DNA form, the CDR3 reads TGTGCCAGCAGCCAAGCCGCTGAAGCTTTCTTT. The chain employs TRBV4-2 and TRBJ1-1; no clear D. The V gene's germline CDR1 is LGHNA and CDR2 YNFKEQ. V lost 1 base to trimming and J lost 6 bases, with 3 bases between them. CDR3 size: 11 residues.

The J gene is TRBJ2-1, the V gene TRBV5-1; a weak D match, TRBD2 (5 bases). V was trimmed by 2 bases and J by 1 base, leaving 13 bases between them. In germline, CDR1 is SGHRS, CDR2 YFSETQ. The CDR3 sequence is 16 residues long. The DNA for the CDR3 is TGCGCCAGCAGCTTTTTGGGAGATAAATCCTACAATGAGCAGTTCTTC. Residues: CASSFLGDKSYNEQFF.

The V and J genes are TRBV5-1 and TRBJ1-1, with a tentative D call TRBD1 (5 bases). CDR3 length: 13 residues. V lost 0 bases and J lost 5, with 8 bases in between. From germline, CDR1 is SGHRS and CDR2 YFSETQ. The CDR3 region is CASSLGRGTEAFF. The CDR3 region has the DNA TGCGCCAGCAGCTTGGGGCGGGGGACTGAAGCTTTCTTT. The variable domain in full, with the rest retrieved from reference TRBV5-1 and TRBJ1-1, is KAGVTQTPRYLIKTRGQQVTLSCSPISGHRSVSWYQQTPGQGLQFLFEYFSETQRNKGNFPGRFSGRQFSNSRSEMNVSTLELGDSALYLCASSLGRGTEAFFGQGTRLTVV.

The chain joins TRBV5-1 to TRBJ2-1; 8 bases are a match to TRBD2. With V trimmed by 4 bases and J by 4 bases, 1 base remained unmatched. The CDR3 loop spans 13 amino acids. CDR1 is SGHRS and CDR2 is YFSETQ in the germline V gene. DNA of the CDR3: TGCGCCAGCAGCGTAGCGGGGTACAATGAGCAGTTCTTC. This translates into CASSVAGYNEQFF. The whole variable domain, filled in from reference TRBV5-1 and TRBJ2-1, reads KAGVTQTPRYLIKTRGQQVTLSCSPISGHRSVSWYQQTPGQGLQFLFEYFSETQRNKGNFPGRFSGRQFSNSRSEMNVSTLELGDSALYLCASSVAGYNEQFFGPGTRLTVL.

This clone came up once. The gene calls are TRBV14 and TRBJ1-2; TRBD1 aligns across 10 bases. The germline CDR1 and CDR2 sequences are SGHDN and FVKESK. The CDR3 spans 15 residues. J lost 8 bases, V lost 3 bases, and 9 bases had no gene match. DNA of the CDR3: TGTGCCAGCAGCCACTGGGACAGGGGAACAAAAGGCTACACCTTC. Protein: CASSHWDRGTKGYTF.

The J gene is TRBJ2-1, the V gene TRBV5-6; 7 bases agree with TRBD1. Germline V gene data show CDR1 as SGHDT and CDR2 as YYEEEE. The V segment lost 0 bases and the J segment 2 bases; nucleotides outside the gene matches: 2. The CDR3 runs 15 residues. CDR3 region: CASSLGQGPYNEQFF. CDR3 DNA sequence: TGTGCCAGCAGCTTGGGACAGGGACCCTACAATGAGCAGTTCTTC.

The chain links TRBV5-1 to TRBJ1-6; D is possibly TRBD1 (5 bases). In germline, CDR1 is SGHRS, CDR2 YFSETQ. The V end was cut by 0 bases, the J end by 8 bases, with 12 bases between. The CDR3 has 15 residues. The CDR3 sequence: CASSLAQGSYSPLHF. The CDR3 DNA reads TGCGCCAGCAGCTTGGCGCAGGGATCCTATTCACCCCTCCACTTT.

The chain recombines TRBV3-1 (or the pseudogene TRBV3-2) with TRBJ2-7, with no clear D. The CDR3 is 13 amino acids. The V gene lost 1 base and the J gene lost 5 bases, with 9 bases spanning the gap. Per germline, CDR1 LGHDT and CDR2 YNNKEL (reference sequence). The CDR3 nucleotides are TGTGCCAGCAGCCAAGCTCTTCAGGACGAGCAGTACTTC. Translating gives CASSQALQDEQYF.

The V gene is TRBV5-6, the J gene TRBJ1-5, with 9 nucleotides matching TRBD1. Trimming at V came to 3 bases and at J to 5 bases, leaving 6 bases not matched to a gene. Germline V gene sequence: CDR1 SGHDT, CDR2 YYEEEE. This CDR3 has 15 amino acids. The CDR3, as DNA: TGTGCCAGCAGCTCCGGACAGGGGCATGATCAGCCCCAGCATTTT. Translating it yields CASSSGQGHDQPQHF.

The rearrangement uses TRBV7-2 and TRBJ2-5; no definite D call. The CDR3 is 14 residues long. V lost 1 base to trimming and J lost 4 bases, with 10 bases between them. Looked up from germline, CDR1 is SGHTA and CDR2 is FQGNSA. The DNA of the CDR3 is TGTGCCAGCAGCTTAGGGTCAGTTGGAGAGACCCAGTACTTC. Translation gives CASSLGSVGETQYF.